This TCR beta chain came from a study of blood T cell repertoires in COVID-19. Generated by immunoSEQ multiplex PCR, the TCRdb table keeps only in-frame clones and is missing some. The sample lists about 120,000 clones; over 70% were seen once. Trimming shortened V by 4 bases and J by 2 bases, and 15 bases separated the two germline ends. Germline CDR1 reads SGHAT; CDR2 reads FQNNGV. The CDR3 sequence is 16 residues long. The sequencing input was peripheral blood. The TCR was taken from a woman in her 70s with acute or convalescent COVID-19. This sequence joins TRBV11-2 and TRBJ1-3, with no clear D. The DNA of the CDR3 is TGTGCCAGCAGCTACTCGCTGGGAGGGACTGGAAACACCATATATTTT. This translates into CASSYSLGGTGNTIYF.